This entry lists 30 T cell receptor beta chains sequenced from one sample in a study of T cell responses to AZD1222 COVID-19 vaccine. The repertoire was sequenced with immunoSEQ multiplex PCR; TCRdb's copy has only in-frame clones and lacks some. The repertoire includes more than 250,000 clones, over 85% of them detected once, and roughly 0.5% sits in the top ten. The sequenced sample was peripheral blood, obtained on day 0 of AZD1222 vaccination. All receptors derive from an adult in good health.

The chain employs TRBV19 and TRBJ1-5; 7 bases are shared with TRBD1. CDR1 is LNHDA, CDR2 SQIVND, per germline (reference sequence). Trimming took 4 bases from V and 3 from J; bases not matched to a gene: 6. The CDR3 sequence is 15 residues long. CDR3 DNA: TGTGCCAGTAGTAAAGACAGGGTACCCAATCAGCCCCAGCATTTT. This encodes CASSKDRVPNQPQHF.

The chain links TRBV7-9 to TRBJ2-7, with D uncertain. This CDR3 region has 15 residues. V was trimmed by 2 bases and J by 2 bases, leaving 13 bases between them. The germline gives CDR1 SEHNR, CDR2 FQNEAQ (reference sequence). CDR3 loop: CASSLTPGSPYEQYF. DNA for the CDR3: TGTGCCAGCAGCTTAACCCCAGGCTCTCCCTACGAGCAGTACTTC.

The genes are TRBV4-2 and TRBJ1-4; D is undetermined. The V gene's germline CDR1 is LGHNA and CDR2 YNFKEQ. This CDR3 spans 15 amino acids. V was pared by 1 base and J by 7 bases, with 13 bases between. The CDR3 DNA sequence: TGTGCCAGCAGCCAAGTGGTTGGGGAGACTGAAAAACTGTTTTTT. Its protein is CASSQVVGETEKLFF.

Regarding this clone: The CDR3 ends on some other residue instead of the conserved phenylalanine or tryptophan, so this is likely a read error. The CDR3 nucleotides are TGTGCCAGCAAGGGTCGGGATTATGGCTACACCCTC. Residues: CASKGRDYGYTL. This rearrangement joins TRBV28 to TRBJ1-2; D is ambiguous. Trimming cost V 7 bases and J 5 bases, with 11 bases left between them. The CDR3 consists of 12 residues. Per germline, CDR1 MDHEN and CDR2 SYDVKM.

The CDR3, as DNA: TGTGCCAGCAGCCCACGCCAGCGGGCTGAAGCTTTCTTT. Its translation is CASSPRQRAEAFF. The rearrangement joins TRBV9 to TRBJ1-1, with no clear D. Trimming removed 4 bases from V and 6 bases from J, with 13 bases in between. This CDR3 has 13 amino acids. Germline CDR1 and CDR2: SGDLS and YYNGEE.

The gene calls are TRBV3-1 (or the pseudogene TRBV3-2) and TRBJ2-1; D uncertain. Germline CDR1 LGHDT, CDR2 YNNKEL (reference sequence). The V end lost 0 bases, the J end lost 6 bases, and 9 bases lay between the germline ends. This CDR3 is built from 14 residues. CDR3 in DNA: TGTGCCAGCAGCCAAGATCTAAGGGTCAATGAGCAGTTCTTC. Its translation is CASSQDLRVNEQFF.

The chain carries TRBV27 and TRBJ1-5, with D tentatively TRBD1 (6 bases). Germline loops: CDR1 MNHEY, CDR2 SMNVEV (reference sequence). The ends were cut back, 4 bases at V and 3 bases at J, with 13 bases in the middle. The CDR3 sequence is 15 residues long. The CDR3 spells CASSSTGSHNQPQHF. CDR3 nucleotides: TGTGCCAGCAGTTCAACAGGGTCGCACAATCAGCCCCAGCATTTT.

The chain links TRBV6-5 to TRBJ1-3, with unresolved D. Per the germline V gene, CDR1 is MNHEY and CDR2 is SVGAGI. Deletions cut 2 bases from V and 1 base from J, with 6 bases between. The CDR3 sequence is 14 residues long. The CDR3 loop is CASSYRGSGNTIYF. In DNA form, the CDR3 reads TGTGCCAGCAGTTACCGGGGATCTGGAAACACCATATATTTT.

The CDR3 sequence is CASSKGQGSYGYTF. The CDR3 DNA sequence: TGTGCCAGCAGTAAAGGACAGGGCAGCTATGGCTACACCTTC. The chain links TRBV27 to TRBJ1-2; 8 positions agree with TRBD1. The germline V gene encodes CDR1 MNHEY and CDR2 SMNVEV (reference sequence). V dropped 5 bases and J dropped 4; count of bases not matched to a gene: 6. The CDR3 loop spans 14 amino acids.

V gene TRBV11-2 combines with J gene TRBJ2-5; D call uncertain. The V gene lost 5 bases and the J gene lost 5 bases, with 9 bases spanning the gap. The germline V gene has CDR1 SGHAT and CDR2 FQNNGV. CDR3 length: 12 residues. CDR3 coding DNA: TGTGCCAGCAGCACCATAAGGGAGACCCAGTACTTC. Its translation: CASSTIRETQYF.

The chain is built from TRBV19 and TRBJ1-2; 9 bases line up with TRBD1. With 8 bases clipped from V and 3 bases from J, the junction kept 7 bases outside the gene matches. The germline V gene encodes CDR1 LNHDA and CDR2 SQIVND (reference sequence). The CDR3 runs 14 residues. CDR3 sequence (DNA): TGTGCCAGTGCCCGGGACAGGGTGGACTATGGCTACACCTTC. Translated: CASARDRVDYGYTF.

The chain links TRBV6-5 to TRBJ1-2; 10 bases agree with TRBD1. The CDR3 loop spans 13 amino acids. Germline lookup yields CDR1 MNHEY and CDR2 SVGAGI. Unmatched junction bases numbered 4, after V lost 7 bases and J lost 5 bases. The CDR3 DNA sequence: TGTGCCAGCACCGAGGACAGGGGGTATGGCTACACCTTC. It codes for CASTEDRGYGYTF.

V gene TRBV9 combines with J gene TRBJ1-2; 8 positions match TRBD1. The CDR3 is 13 amino acids. V gave up 3 bases and J gave up 4 bases; unmatched junction bases: 2. Germline V gives CDR1 SGDLS, CDR2 YYNGEE. The CDR3 DNA sequence: TGTGCCAGCAGCGGGGACAGGATCTATGGCTACACCTTC. Protein product: CASSGDRIYGYTF.

The chain carries TRBV4-1 and TRBJ1-5; 9 nucleotides agree with TRBD1. The ends lost 2 bases at V and 6 bases at J; junction bases unmatched: 8. Germline assignment: CDR1 MGHRA and CDR2 YSYEKL. This CDR3 has 16 amino acids. CDR3 protein: CASSQQTGGEGQPQHF. The CDR3 coding sequence is TGCGCCAGCAGCCAACAAACAGGGGGCGAAGGTCAGCCCCAGCATTTT.

This clone was counted between two and nine times. This chain links TRBV6-5 with TRBJ2-5, with a weak D call TRBD2 (6 bases). V was trimmed by 3 bases and J by 2 bases, leaving 10 bases between them. The germline CDR1 and CDR2 sequences are MNHEY and SVGAGI. The CDR3 loop spans 14 amino acids. The CDR3 region is CASSYGGQQETQYF. In nucleotides, the CDR3 is TGTGCCAGCAGTTATGGAGGGCAGCAAGAGACCCAGTACTTC.

This clone turned up a few times. The chain carries TRBV15 and TRBJ2-2; D is unresolved. The CDR3 extends over 15 amino acids. Germline CDR1 and CDR2: LNHNV and YYDKDF (reference sequence). Trimming shortened V by 5 bases and J by 3 bases, and 13 bases separated the two germline ends. The CDR3, as DNA: TGTGCCACCAGCGGGGTCGTTCGGGACACCGGGGAGCTGTTTTTT. This gives the protein CATSGVVRDTGELFF.

The V and J genes are TRBV19 and TRBJ2-7; TRBD1 might be the D (5 bases). This CDR3 has 15 amino acids. V dropped 3 bases and J dropped 2 bases, with 14 bases sitting between them. From germline, CDR1 is LNHDA and CDR2 SQIVND (reference sequence). CDR3 sequence: CASSIKGQGTYEQYF. In DNA form, the CDR3 reads TGTGCCAGTAGTATTAAAGGGCAGGGCACCTACGAGCAGTACTTC.

The chain combines TRBV19 with TRBJ1-2; D gene uncertain. V lost 3 bases, J lost 3 bases, and 17 bases lay in between. The CDR3 extends over 16 amino acids. CDR1 and CDR2 from the germline V gene are LNHDA and SQIVND (reference sequence). The CDR3 loop reads CASSIEPAYRHYGYTF. CDR3 nucleotide sequence: TGTGCCAGTAGTATCGAACCCGCCTACCGACACTATGGCTACACCTTC. The whole variable domain, filled in from reference TRBV19 and TRBJ1-2, reads DGGITQSPKYLFRKEGQNVTLSCEQNLNHDAMYWYRQDPGQGLRLIYYSQIVNDFQKGDIAEGYSVSREKKESFPLTVTSAQKNPTAFYLCASSIEPAYRHYGYTFGSGTRLTVV.

The chain couples TRBV11-2 to TRBJ2-2; TRBD2 aligns across 9 bases. This CDR3 has 15 residues. The J segment lost 4 bases and the V segment lost 0 bases, leaving 0 bases of the junction unmatched. Germline CDR1 and CDR2: SGHAT and FQNNGV. The CDR3 here is CASSLELAGTGELFF. The CDR3 DNA follows: TGTGCCAGCAGCTTAGAACTAGCGGGCACCGGGGAGCTGTTTTTT.

V and J are TRBV5-1 and TRBJ2-7, with D perhaps TRBD1 (6 bases). Germline V lookup: CDR1 SGHRS, CDR2 YFSETQ. V was shortened by 1 base and J by 2 bases, with 10 bases between the two germline ends. CDR3 size: 14 residues. CDR3 nucleotide sequence: TGCGCCAGCAGCTTGACAGGGTCCGCCTACGAGCAGTACTTC. Its protein product is CASSLTGSAYEQYF.

The V gene is TRBV28, the J gene TRBJ2-7, with TRBD1 matching over 9 bases. CDR3 size: 13 residues. Unmatched junction bases numbered 6, after V lost 4 bases and J lost 8 bases. The germline gives CDR1 MDHEN, CDR2 SYDVKM. CDR3 residues: CASSSSDRGKQYF. The CDR3, as DNA: TGTGCCAGCAGTTCCTCGGACAGGGGTAAGCAGTACTTC.

This clone has a single count. The rearrangement joins TRBV19 to TRBJ2-7, with D unclear. The CDR3 contains 13 residues. The V end was cut by 4 bases, the J end by 0 bases, with 7 bases between. Germline V gives CDR1 LNHDA, CDR2 SQIVND (reference sequence). CDR3 amino acids: CASSTTSSYEQYF. For the CDR3, the DNA is TGTGCCAGTAGTACCACGAGCTCCTACGAGCAGTACTTC.

In DNA form, the CDR3 reads TGCGCCAGCAGCTTTGACAGGGGGGCTAACTATGGCTACACCTTC. It yields the protein CASSFDRGANYGYTF. The chain combines TRBV5-1 with TRBJ1-2; 9 bases fit TRBD1. Germline loops: CDR1 SGHRS, CDR2 YFSETQ. The CDR3 is made up of 15 amino acids. J was trimmed by 0 bases and V by 2 bases; bases with no gene match: 2.

This rearrangement joins TRBV28 to TRBJ1-5, with D perhaps TRBD1 (6 bases). The CDR3 covers 19 residues. Trimming took 1 base from V and 4 from J, leaving 23 bases between them. Germline V gene lookup returns CDR1 MDHEN and CDR2 SYDVKM. The chain's CDR3 is CASSLLVVQGLIDNQPQHF. In nucleotides, the CDR3 is TGTGCCAGCAGTTTATTAGTGGTACAGGGACTTATTGATAATCAGCCCCAGCATTTT.

The V gene is TRBV5-1, the J gene TRBJ2-6, with a possible D match to TRBD2 (5 bases). CDR3 size: 16 residues. The ends were cut back, 0 bases at V and 1 base at J, with 8 bases in the middle. Germline V gene data show CDR1 as SGHRS and CDR2 as YFSETQ. This CDR3 reads CASSLVRESGANVLTF. In nucleotides, the CDR3 is TGCGCCAGCAGCTTGGTGAGGGAATCTGGGGCCAACGTCCTGACTTTC.

This clone appeared once. This chain uses TRBV20-1 with TRBJ2-7; D uncertain. Germline values: CDR1 DFQATT, CDR2 SNEGSKA (reference sequence). The CDR3 runs 11 residues. The V and J ends lost 6 bases and 3 bases respectively, with 9 bases between them. CDR3 amino acids: CSAPVGYEQYF. The CDR3 bases are TGCAGTGCCCCGGTTGGCTACGAGCAGTACTTC.

This chain links TRBV7-8 with TRBJ1-5; 7 nucleotides align to TRBD1. Trimming removed 0 bases from V and 5 bases from J; junction bases left unmatched: 10. The CDR3 runs to 17 residues. Germline V CDR1 and CDR2: SGHVS, FQNEAQ. CDR3 protein: CASSLATGTGGDQPQHF. The DNA of the CDR3 is TGTGCCAGCAGCTTAGCGACAGGGACGGGTGGGGATCAGCCCCAGCATTTT.

The chain couples TRBV14 to TRBJ1-6; D gene uncertain. V lost 1 base, J lost 8 bases, and 12 bases lay in between. The germline gives CDR1 SGHDN, CDR2 FVKESK. There are 15 residues in the CDR3. This CDR3 reads CASSQVGSTDSPLHF. The DNA for the CDR3 is TGTGCCAGCAGCCAAGTGGGGTCTACTGATTCACCCCTCCACTTT.

V and J are TRBV28 and TRBJ1-2; D may be TRBD1 (5 bases). CDR1 and CDR2 (germline): MDHEN, SYDVKM. CDR3 length equals 14 residues. Trimming pared 6 bases from V and 10 bases from J, leaving 21 bases between. The CDR3 here is CASSQMGRSSSYTF. In nucleotides, the CDR3 is TGTGCCAGCAGCCAGATGGGACGGTCTTCATCCTACACCTTC.

Of note for this clone: The sample contains more than one DNA sequence encoding this CDR3. The chain carries TRBV20-1 and TRBJ2-7; D gene ambiguous. Trimming stripped 2 bases from V and 3 bases from J, with 5 bases between. This CDR3 has 11 residues. The germline V gene has CDR1 DFQATT and CDR2 SNEGSKA (reference sequence). CDR3 sequence reads: CSARTHYEQYF. DNA of the CDR3: TGCAGTGCTAGAACCCACTACGAGCAGTACTTC.